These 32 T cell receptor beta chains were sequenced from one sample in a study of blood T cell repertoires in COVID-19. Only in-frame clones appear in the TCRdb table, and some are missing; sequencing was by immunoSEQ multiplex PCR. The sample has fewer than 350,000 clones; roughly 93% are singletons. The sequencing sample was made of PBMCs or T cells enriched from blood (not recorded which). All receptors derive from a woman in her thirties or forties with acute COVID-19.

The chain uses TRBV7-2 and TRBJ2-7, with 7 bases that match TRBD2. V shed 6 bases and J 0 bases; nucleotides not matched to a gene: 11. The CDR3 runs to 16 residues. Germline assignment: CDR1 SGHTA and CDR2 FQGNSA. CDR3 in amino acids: CASRLNSGLGSYEQYF. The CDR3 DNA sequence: TGTGCCAGCAGATTAAATAGCGGGCTCGGCTCCTACGAGCAGTACTTC. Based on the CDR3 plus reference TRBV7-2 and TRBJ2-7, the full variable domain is GAGVSQSPSNKVTEKGKDVELRCDPISGHTALYWYRQSLGQGLEFLIYFQGNSAPDKSGLPSDRFSAERTGGSVSTLTIQRTQQEDSAVYLCASRLNSGLGSYEQYFGPGTRLTVT.

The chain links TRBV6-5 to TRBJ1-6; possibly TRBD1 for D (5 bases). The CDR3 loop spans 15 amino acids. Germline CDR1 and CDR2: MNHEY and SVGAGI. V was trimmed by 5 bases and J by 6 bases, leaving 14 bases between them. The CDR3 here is CASSTPGPSNSPLHF. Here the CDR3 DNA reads TGTGCCAGCAGTACCCCAGGGCCCTCTAATTCACCCCTCCACTTT.

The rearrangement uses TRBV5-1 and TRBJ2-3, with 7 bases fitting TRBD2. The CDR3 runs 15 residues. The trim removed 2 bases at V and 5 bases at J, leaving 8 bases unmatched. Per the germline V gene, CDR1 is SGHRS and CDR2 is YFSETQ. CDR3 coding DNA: TGCGCCAGCAGCTTAGAGGGAGGGCCAAGAGATACGCAGTATTTT. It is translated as CASSLEGGPRDTQYF.

The CDR3 DNA reads TGTGCCAGCAGTTACTCCCGACAGGCTGGTTTGTATTTT. Amino acid sequence: CASSYSRQAGLYF. The chain is built from TRBV6-2 or TRBV6-3 and TRBJ1-3, with a weak D call TRBD1 (6 bases). The germline V and J ends were trimmed by 0 bases and 16 bases, with 16 bases remaining between them. The CDR3 totals 13 residues. From germline, CDR1 is MNHEY and CDR2 SVGEGT.

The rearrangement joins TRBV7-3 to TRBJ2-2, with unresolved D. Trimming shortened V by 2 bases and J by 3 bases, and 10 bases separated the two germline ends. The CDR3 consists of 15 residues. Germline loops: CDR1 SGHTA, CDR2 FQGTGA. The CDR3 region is CASSLLGGDTGELFF. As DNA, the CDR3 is TGTGCCAGCAGCTTACTAGGTGGCGACACCGGGGAGCTGTTTTTT.

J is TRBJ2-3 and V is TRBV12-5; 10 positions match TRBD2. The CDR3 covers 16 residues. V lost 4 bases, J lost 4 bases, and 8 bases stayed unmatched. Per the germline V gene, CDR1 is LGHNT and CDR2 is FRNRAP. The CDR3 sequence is CASGSSGSGGSDTQYF. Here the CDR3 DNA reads TGTGCTAGTGGTTCCTCGGGTAGCGGGGGGTCAGATACGCAGTATTTT.

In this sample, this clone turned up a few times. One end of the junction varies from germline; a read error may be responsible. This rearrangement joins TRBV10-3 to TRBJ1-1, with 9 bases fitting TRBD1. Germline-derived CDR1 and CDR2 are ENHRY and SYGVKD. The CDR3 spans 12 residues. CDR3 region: CAIRPGQGFMVF. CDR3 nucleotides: TGTGCCATCCGTCCGGGACAGGGCTTTATGGTCTTT.

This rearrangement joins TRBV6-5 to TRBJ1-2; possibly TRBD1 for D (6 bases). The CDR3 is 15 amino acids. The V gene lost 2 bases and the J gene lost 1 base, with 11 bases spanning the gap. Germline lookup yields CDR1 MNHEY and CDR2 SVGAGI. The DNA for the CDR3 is TGTGCCAGCAGTTACACCTCAGGGGTTAACTATGGCTACACCTTC. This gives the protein CASSYTSGVNYGYTF.

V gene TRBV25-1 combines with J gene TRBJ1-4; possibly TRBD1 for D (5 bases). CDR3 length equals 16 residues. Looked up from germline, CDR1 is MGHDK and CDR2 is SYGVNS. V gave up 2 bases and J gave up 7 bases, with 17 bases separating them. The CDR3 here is CASSEGGGAKGEKLFF. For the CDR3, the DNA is TGTGCCAGCAGTGAAGGTGGAGGGGCAAAGGGTGAAAAACTGTTTTTT.

The CDR3 spells CASSLLSPNTGELFF. CDR3 nucleotides: TGTGCCAGTAGTCTCCTATCCCCGAACACCGGGGAGCTGTTTTTT. The chain couples TRBV19 to TRBJ2-2; no clear D gene. Trimming took off 5 bases at V and 0 bases at J, with 10 bases between the two ends. The CDR3 runs to 15 residues. Per germline, CDR1 LNHDA and CDR2 SQIVND (reference sequence). Full variable domain (missing parts from reference TRBV19 and TRBJ2-2): DGGITQSPKYLFRKEGQNVTLSCEQNLNHDAMYWYRQDPGQGLRLIYYSQIVNDFQKGDIAEGYSVSREKKESFPLTVTSAQKNPTAFYLCASSLLSPNTGELFFGEGSRLTVL.

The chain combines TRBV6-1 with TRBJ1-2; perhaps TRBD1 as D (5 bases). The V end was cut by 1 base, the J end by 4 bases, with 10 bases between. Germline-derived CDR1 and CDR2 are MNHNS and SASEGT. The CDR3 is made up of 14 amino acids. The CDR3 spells CASSEGHRLYGYTF. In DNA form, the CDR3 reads TGTGCCAGCAGTGAAGGTCACAGGCTCTATGGCTACACCTTC.

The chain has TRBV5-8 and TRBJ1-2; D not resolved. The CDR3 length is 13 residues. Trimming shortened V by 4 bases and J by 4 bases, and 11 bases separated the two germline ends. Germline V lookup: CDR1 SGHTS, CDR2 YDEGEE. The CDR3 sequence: CASSRENLYGYTF. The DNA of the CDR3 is TGTGCCAGCAGCAGGGAGAACCTCTATGGCTACACCTTC.

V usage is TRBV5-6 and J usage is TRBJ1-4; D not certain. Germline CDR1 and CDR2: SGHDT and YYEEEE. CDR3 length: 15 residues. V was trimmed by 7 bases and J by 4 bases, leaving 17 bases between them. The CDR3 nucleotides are TGTGCCAGCCGGAGGACCGGAGGGATTAATGAAAAACTGTTTTTT. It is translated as CASRRTGGINEKLFF.

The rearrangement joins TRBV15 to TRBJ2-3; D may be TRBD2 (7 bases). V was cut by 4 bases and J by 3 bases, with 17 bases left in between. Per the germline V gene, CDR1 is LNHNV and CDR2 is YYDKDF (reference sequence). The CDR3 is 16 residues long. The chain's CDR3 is CATSKKGGERTDTQYF. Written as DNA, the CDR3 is TGTGCCACCAGCAAAAAAGGGGGGGAACGGACAGATACGCAGTATTTT.

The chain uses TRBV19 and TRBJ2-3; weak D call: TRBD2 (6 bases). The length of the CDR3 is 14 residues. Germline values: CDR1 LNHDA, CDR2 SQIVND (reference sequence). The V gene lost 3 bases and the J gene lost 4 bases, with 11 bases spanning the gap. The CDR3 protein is CASSIPGVADTQYF. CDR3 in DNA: TGTGCCAGTAGTATTCCGGGAGTCGCAGATACGCAGTATTTT.

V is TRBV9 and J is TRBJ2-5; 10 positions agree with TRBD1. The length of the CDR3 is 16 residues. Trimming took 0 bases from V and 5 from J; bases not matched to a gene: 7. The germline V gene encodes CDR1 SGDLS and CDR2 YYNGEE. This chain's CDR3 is CASSVGSDRGGETQYF. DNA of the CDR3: TGTGCCAGCAGCGTAGGCTCGGACAGGGGGGGTGAGACCCAGTACTTC.

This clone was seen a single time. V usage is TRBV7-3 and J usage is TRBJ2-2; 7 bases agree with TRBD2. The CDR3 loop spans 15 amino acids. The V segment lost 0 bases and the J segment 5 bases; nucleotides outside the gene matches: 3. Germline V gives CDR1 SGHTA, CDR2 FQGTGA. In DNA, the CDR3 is TGTGCCAGCAGCTTAACGCAGGGAGGGACCGGGGAGCTGTTTTTT. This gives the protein CASSLTQGGTGELFF.

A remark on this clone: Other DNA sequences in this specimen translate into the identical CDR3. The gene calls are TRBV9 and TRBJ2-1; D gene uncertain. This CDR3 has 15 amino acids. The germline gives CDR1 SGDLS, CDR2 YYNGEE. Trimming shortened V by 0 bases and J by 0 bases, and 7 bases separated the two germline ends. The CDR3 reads CASSVDLSSYNEQFF. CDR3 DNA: TGTGCCAGCAGCGTAGATCTGAGCTCCTACAATGAGCAGTTCTTC.

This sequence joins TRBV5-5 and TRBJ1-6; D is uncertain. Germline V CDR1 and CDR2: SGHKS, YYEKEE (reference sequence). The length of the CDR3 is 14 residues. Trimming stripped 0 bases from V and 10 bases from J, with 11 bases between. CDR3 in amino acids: CASSLGAPSSPLHF. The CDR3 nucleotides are TGTGCCAGCAGCTTGGGGGCTCCGAGCTCACCCCTCCACTTT.

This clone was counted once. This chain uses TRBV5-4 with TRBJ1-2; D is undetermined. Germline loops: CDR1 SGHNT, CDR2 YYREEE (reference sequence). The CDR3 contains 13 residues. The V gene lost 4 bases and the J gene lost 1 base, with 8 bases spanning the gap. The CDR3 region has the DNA TGTGCCAGCAGCCCCAGGATTAACTATGGCTACACCTTC. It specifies CASSPRINYGYTF.

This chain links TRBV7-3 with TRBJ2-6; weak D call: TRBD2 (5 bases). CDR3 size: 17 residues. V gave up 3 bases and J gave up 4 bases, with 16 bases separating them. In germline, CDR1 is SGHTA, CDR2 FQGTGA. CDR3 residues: CASSFFPRGAGANVLTF. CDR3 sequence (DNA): TGTGCCAGCAGCTTCTTCCCCCGGGGAGCAGGGGCCAACGTCCTGACTTTC.

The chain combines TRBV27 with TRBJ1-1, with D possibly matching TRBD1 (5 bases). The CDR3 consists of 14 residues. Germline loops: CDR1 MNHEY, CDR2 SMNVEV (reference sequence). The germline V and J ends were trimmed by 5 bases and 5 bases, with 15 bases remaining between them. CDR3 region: CASSPGAVSTEAFF. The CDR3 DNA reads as TGTGCCAGCAGTCCTGGGGCGGTTTCGACTGAAGCTTTCTTT.

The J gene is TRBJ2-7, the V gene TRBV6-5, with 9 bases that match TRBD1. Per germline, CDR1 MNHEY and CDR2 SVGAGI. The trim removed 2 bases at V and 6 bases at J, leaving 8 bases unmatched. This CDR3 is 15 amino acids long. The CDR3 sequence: CASSYRGTGFFEQYF. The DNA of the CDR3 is TGTGCCAGCAGTTACAGGGGGACAGGGTTTTTCGAGCAGTACTTC.

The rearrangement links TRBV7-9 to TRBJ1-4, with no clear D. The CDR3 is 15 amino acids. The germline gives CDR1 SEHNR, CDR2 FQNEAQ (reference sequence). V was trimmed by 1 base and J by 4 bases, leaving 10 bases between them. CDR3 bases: TGTGCCAGCAGCTTAGATCTCGCGCTTAATGAAAAACTGTTTTTT. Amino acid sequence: CASSLDLALNEKLFF.

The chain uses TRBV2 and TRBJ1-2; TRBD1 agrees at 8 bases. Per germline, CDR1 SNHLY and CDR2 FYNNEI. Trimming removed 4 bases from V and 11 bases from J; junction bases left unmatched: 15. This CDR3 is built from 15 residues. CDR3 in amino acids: CASSASTGQAFGYTF. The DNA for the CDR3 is TGTGCCAGCAGTGCTTCGACGGGACAGGCGTTTGGGTACACCTTC.

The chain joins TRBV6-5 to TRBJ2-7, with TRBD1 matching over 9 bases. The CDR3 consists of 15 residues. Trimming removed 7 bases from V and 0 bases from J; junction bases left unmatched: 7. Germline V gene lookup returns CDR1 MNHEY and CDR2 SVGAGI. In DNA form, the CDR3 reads TGTGCCAGCAACGACAGGGGGGCTAGCTCCTACGAGCAGTACTTC. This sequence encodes CASNDRGASSYEQYF.

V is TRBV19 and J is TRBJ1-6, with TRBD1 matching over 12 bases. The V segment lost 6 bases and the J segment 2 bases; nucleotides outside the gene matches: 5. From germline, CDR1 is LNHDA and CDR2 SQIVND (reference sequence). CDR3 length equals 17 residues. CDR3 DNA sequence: TGTGCCAGTAGCCCGGGACAGGGGGCTCCCTATAATTCACCCCTCCACTTT. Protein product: CASSPGQGAPYNSPLHF.

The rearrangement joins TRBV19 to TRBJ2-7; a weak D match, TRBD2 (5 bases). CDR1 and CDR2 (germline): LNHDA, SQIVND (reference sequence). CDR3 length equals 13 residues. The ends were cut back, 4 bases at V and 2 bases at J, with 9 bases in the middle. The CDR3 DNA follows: TGTGCCAGTAGTAACCGGGAAACCTACGAGCAGTACTTC. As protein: CASSNRETYEQYF.

CDR3 bases: TGTGCCAGCAGTTTATTTGGGGCCGGAGCTTTCTTT. Its protein product is CASSLFGAGAFF. This sequence joins TRBV28 and TRBJ1-1; weak D call: TRBD1 (5 bases). Germline V gives CDR1 MDHEN, CDR2 SYDVKM. V gave up 1 base and J gave up 10 bases, with 10 bases separating them. The CDR3 extends over 12 amino acids.

CDR3 region: CASSGTGAYNRAFF. The DNA for the CDR3 is TGTGCCAGCAGTGGGACAGGGGCCTATAATCGGGCTTTCTTT. The chain is built from TRBV2 and TRBJ1-1; 9 bases are a match to TRBD1. The CDR3 is 14 amino acids. The V and J ends lost 4 bases and 11 bases, in that order; junction bases with no gene match: 11. Germline V gene lookup returns CDR1 SNHLY and CDR2 FYNNEI.

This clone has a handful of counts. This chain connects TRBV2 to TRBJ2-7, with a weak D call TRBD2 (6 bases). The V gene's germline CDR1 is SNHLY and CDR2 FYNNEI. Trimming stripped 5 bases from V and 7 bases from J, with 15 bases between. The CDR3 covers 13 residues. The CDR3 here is CASSYRPRGEQYF. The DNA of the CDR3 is TGTGCCAGCAGTTATCGTCCGCGGGGTGAGCAGTACTTC.

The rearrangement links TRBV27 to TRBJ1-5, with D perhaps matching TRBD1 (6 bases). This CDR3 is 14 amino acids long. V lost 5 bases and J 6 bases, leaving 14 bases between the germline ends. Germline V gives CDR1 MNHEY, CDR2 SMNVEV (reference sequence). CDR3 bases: TGTGCCAGCAGTCCGTACAGGGTCGGTCAGCCCCAGCATTTT. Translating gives CASSPYRVGQPQHF.